Listed here are 20 T cell receptor beta chains from one sample, sequenced in a study of shared clonotypes between healthy human individuals. Data came from immunoSEQ multiplex PCR; TCRdb stores just in-frame clones and leaves some out. The data contain a few million clones, approximately 90% of them singletons. Sequencing was performed on naive CD4+ T cells sorted from blood. The sample's subset: CD45RA+ positively selected. These receptors were taken from a man aged 18 to 29 in good health.

The V call is TRBV6-6, the J call TRBJ1-2; D not certain. CDR1 is MNHNY and CDR2 is SVGAGI in the germline V gene (reference sequence). V dropped 2 bases and J dropped 4 bases, with 8 bases sitting between them. The CDR3 is made up of 13 amino acids. DNA of the CDR3: TGTGCCAGCAGTTACAGGGTTAGCTATGGCTACACCTTC. It specifies CASSYRVSYGYTF.

This chain uses TRBV28 with TRBJ1-4; D unclear. The CDR3 contains 13 residues. V lost 6 bases and J 8 bases, leaving 13 bases between the germline ends. The germline gives CDR1 MDHEN, CDR2 SYDVKM. CDR3 nucleotides: TGTGCCAGCAGCAACGGTAAGGAAGAAAAACTGTTTTTT. It is translated as CASSNGKEEKLFF.

There are a few counts of this clone. The chain is built from TRBV2 and TRBJ2-7, with TRBD1 as a possible D gene (6 bases). Germline CDR1 and CDR2: SNHLY and FYNNEI. The length of the CDR3 is 12 residues. The CDR3 DNA sequence: TGTGCTGTGAAAAGGGACACCTACGAGCAGTACTTC. Protein: CAVKRDTYEQYF.

Concerning this clone itself: The sample holds other DNA sequences that translate to the same CDR3. This chain joins TRBV6-5 and TRBJ2-7; TRBD2 agrees at 7 bases. This CDR3 region has 14 residues. CDR1 MNHEY and CDR2 SVGAGI come from the germline V gene. J was trimmed by 1 base and V by 0 bases; bases with no gene match: 0. This CDR3 reads CASSYSAGSYEQYF. CDR3 coding DNA: TGTGCCAGCAGTTACTCAGCGGGATCCTACGAGCAGTACTTC.

The rearrangement links TRBV5-4 to TRBJ2-3; tentative D call: TRBD1 (5 bases). V was shortened by 1 base and J by 5 bases, with 17 bases between the two germline ends. Germline V gene data show CDR1 as SGHNT and CDR2 as YYREEE (reference sequence). The CDR3 totals 16 residues. For the CDR3, the DNA is TGTGCCAGCAGCTTGACGACAGCTCCTCTCCGAGATACGCAGTATTTT. It specifies CASSLTTAPLRDTQYF.

The chain couples TRBV30 to TRBJ2-3, with 13 bases lining up with TRBD2. The CDR3 consists of 18 residues. Looked up from germline, CDR1 is GTSNPN and CDR2 is SVGIG (reference sequence). Trimming took 0 bases from V and 0 from J; bases not matched to a gene: 6. The CDR3 region is CAWSVSRTSGGSTDTQYF. CDR3 nucleotides: TGTGCCTGGAGTGTATCTAGGACTAGCGGGGGTAGCACAGATACGCAGTATTTT.

The chain links TRBV4-3 to TRBJ2-7; 11 bases agree with TRBD2. Germline loops: CDR1 LGHNA, CDR2 YSLEER. The CDR3 contains 16 residues. Trimming took 4 bases from V and 4 from J; bases not matched to a gene: 9. The CDR3, as DNA: TGCGCCAGCAGCCGAGTATCGGGACTAGCGGCTTACGAGCAGTACTTC. Amino acid sequence: CASSRVSGLAAYEQYF.

J is TRBJ1-2 and V is TRBV19; 9 positions agree with TRBD1. Germline values: CDR1 LNHDA, CDR2 SQIVND (reference sequence). The CDR3 length is 15 residues. J lost 4 bases, V lost 5 bases, and 8 bases had no gene match. The CDR3 nucleotides read TGTGCCAGTAGTGCGCTGAGACAGGGGGTCTATGGCTACACCTTC. Protein product: CASSALRQGVYGYTF.

Here the CDR3 DNA reads TGTGCCAGTAGTTCGGGACTAGAGGTAGAAGATACGCAGTATTTT. Translating gives CASSSGLEVEDTQYF. The chain combines TRBV19 with TRBJ2-3; 8 nucleotides align to TRBD2. The V gene's germline CDR1 is LNHDA and CDR2 SQIVND (reference sequence). The trim removed 5 bases at V and 5 bases at J, leaving 9 bases unmatched. This CDR3 region has 15 residues.

The chain has TRBV10-2 and TRBJ1-1, with D uncertain. The V end was cut by 0 bases, the J end by 1 base, with 9 bases between. CDR1 WSHSY and CDR2 SAAADI come from the germline V gene. CDR3 length equals 15 residues. The CDR3 region is CASSESRGWNTEAFF. In DNA, the CDR3 is TGCGCCAGCAGTGAGTCTCGGGGTTGGAACACTGAAGCTTTCTTT.

DNA of the CDR3: TGTGCCAGCAGCGTCACTAGCGGGCGGGAGACCCAGTACTTC. This translates into CASSVTSGRETQYF. The rearrangement links TRBV11-2 to TRBJ2-5, with TRBD2 matching over 9 bases. The CDR3 is made up of 14 amino acids. With V trimmed by 5 bases and J by 5 bases, 6 bases remained unmatched. Germline V gives CDR1 SGHAT, CDR2 FQNNGV.

The chain has TRBV4-1 and TRBJ2-2; 8 bases are a match to TRBD2. The CDR3 is 17 amino acids. The V gene end was trimmed by 2 bases and the J gene end by 4 bases; junction bases not matched to a gene: 9. Germline lookup yields CDR1 MGHRA and CDR2 YSYEKL. CDR3: CASSQLLAVSGTGELFF. The CDR3 DNA follows: TGCGCCAGCAGCCAACTACTAGCGGTTAGTGGCACCGGGGAGCTGTTTTTT.

The rearrangement joins TRBV4-1 to TRBJ1-2; D uncertain. Trimming stripped 0 bases from V and 6 bases from J, with 14 bases between. This CDR3 has 15 residues. The germline gives CDR1 MGHRA, CDR2 YSYEKL. CDR3 coding DNA: TGCGCCAGCAGCCAAGATCTTGCGTTTGGCCATGGCTACACCTTC. It yields the protein CASSQDLAFGHGYTF.

For this clone: The sample has other DNA sequences that encode this CDR3 too. The J gene is TRBJ1-6, the V gene TRBV7-9; tentative D call: TRBD1 (5 bases). This CDR3 region has 13 residues. Germline V gene lookup returns CDR1 SEHNR and CDR2 FQNEAQ (reference sequence). Trimming took 0 bases from V and 9 from J, leaving 6 bases between them. The CDR3 region is CASSLAGGSPLHF. In DNA form, the CDR3 reads TGTGCCAGCAGCTTAGCTGGGGGTTCACCCCTCCACTTT. Complete variable domain (other parts from reference TRBV7-9 and TRBJ1-6): DTGVSQNPRHKITKRGQNVTFRCDPISEHNRLYWYRQTLGQGPEFLTYFQNEAQLEKSRLLSDRFSAERPKGSFSTLEIQRTEQGDSAMYLCASSLAGGSPLHFGNGTRLTVT.

V usage is TRBV13 and J usage is TRBJ2-4; 8 positions match TRBD2. CDR3 size: 17 residues. Germline trimming cut 4 bases from V and 2 bases from J; bases unmatched to any gene: 10. The V gene's germline CDR1 is PRHDT and CDR2 FYEKMQ (reference sequence). The CDR3 reads CASSYRGGSLTKNIQYF. CDR3 DNA sequence: TGTGCCAGCAGCTACCGCGGGGGGTCTTTAACCAAAAACATTCAGTACTTC.

The rearrangement joins TRBV2 to TRBJ2-5, with 8 bases identical to TRBD1. The ends lost 6 bases at V and 7 bases at J; junction bases unmatched: 13. In germline, CDR1 is SNHLY, CDR2 FYNNEI. The CDR3 extends over 15 amino acids. CDR3 DNA sequence: TGTGCCAGCAGCGAACGGCCCCTTACAGGGGGGACCCAGTACTTC. Its translation is CASSERPLTGGTQYF.

The chain recombines TRBV5-1 with TRBJ2-3; 11 bases line up with TRBD1. Losses at the gene ends were 0 bases for V and 0 bases for J; bases not matched to a gene: 12. This CDR3 is built from 20 residues. Germline V gene lookup returns CDR1 SGHRS and CDR2 YFSETQ. The CDR3 sequence is CASSLVVWTGGTPSTDTQYF. The CDR3 DNA is TGCGCCAGCAGCTTGGTCGTCTGGACAGGGGGCACCCCTAGCACAGATACGCAGTATTTT.

For the CDR3, the DNA is TGTGCCAGCAGCCAAGTAGGGGTAGGAAATGAGCAGTTCTTC. Translating it yields CASSQVGVGNEQFF. This sequence joins TRBV4-2 and TRBJ2-1; a possible D gene is TRBD1 (5 bases). The V gene's germline CDR1 is LGHNA and CDR2 YNFKEQ. The CDR3 length is 14 residues. The V end was cut by 1 base, the J end by 7 bases, with 11 bases between.

This clone has just one count. The chain has TRBV11-3 and TRBJ2-2; D ambiguous. The CDR3 is made up of 13 amino acids. CDR1 SGHNT and CDR2 YENEEA come from the germline V gene. V gave up 0 bases and J gave up 6 bases, with 5 bases separating them. CDR3 residues: CASSLEKAGELFF. The CDR3 DNA reads as TGTGCCAGCAGCTTAGAGAAAGCCGGGGAGCTGTTTTTT.

J is TRBJ2-7 and V is TRBV27; D ambiguous. The CDR3 spans 12 residues. Germline loops: CDR1 MNHEY, CDR2 SMNVEV (reference sequence). V was shortened by 5 bases and J by 3 bases, with 8 bases between the two germline ends. This CDR3 is CASSRGDYEQYF. The CDR3 region has the DNA TGTGCCAGCAGTCGCGGTGACTACGAGCAGTACTTC.